Listed here are 5 T cell receptor beta chains from one sample, sequenced in a study of blood T cell repertoires in COVID-19. Profiling relied on immunoSEQ multiplex PCR, and the TCRdb table lists in-frame clones only, not all of them. The data contain a few hundred thousand clones, roughly 84% of them singletons. The sample was peripheral blood. The receptor set was obtained from a woman aged 18-30 years with acute or convalescent COVID-19.

The V gene is TRBV6-4, the J gene TRBJ2-7; 10 bases map to TRBD1. Trimming removed 3 bases from V and 6 bases from J; junction bases left unmatched: 2. CDR1 MRHNA and CDR2 SNTAGT come from the germline V gene. The CDR3 totals 13 residues. CDR3 sequence reads: CASSERDRGEQYF. CDR3 nucleotides: TGTGCCAGCAGTGAACGGGACAGGGGCGAGCAGTACTTC.

The table lists this clone with a count of one. The chain couples TRBV11-2 to TRBJ2-7, with 8 nucleotides matching TRBD2. Germline values: CDR1 SGHAT, CDR2 FQNNGV. V shed 0 bases, J shed 2 bases, and the junction held 6 bases outside the gene matches. The CDR3 has 16 residues. CDR3 sequence (DNA): TGTGCCAGCAGCTTAGATTTTAGCGGGATGACCTACGAGCAGTACTTC. Residues: CASSLDFSGMTYEQYF. Based on the CDR3 plus reference TRBV11-2 and TRBJ2-7, the full variable domain is EAGVAQSPRYKIIEKRQSVAFWCNPISGHATLYWYQQILGQGPKLLIQFQNNGVVDDSQLPKDRFSAERLKGVDSTLKIQPAKLEDSAVYLCASSLDFSGMTYEQYFGPGTRLTVT.

The chain's CDR3 is CSVKTGPQAPQHF. For the CDR3, the DNA is TGCAGCGTTAAGACAGGGCCCCAAGCGCCCCAGCATTTT. The chain joins TRBV29-1 to TRBJ1-5; 7 bases match TRBD1. J lost 9 bases, V lost 5 bases, and 10 bases had no gene match. The germline V gene has CDR1 SQVTM and CDR2 ANQGSEA. There are 13 residues in the CDR3.

V usage is TRBV7-9 and J usage is TRBJ2-4; the D gene is possibly TRBD1 (6 bases). Germline V gene data show CDR1 as SEHNR and CDR2 as FQNEAQ (reference sequence). The CDR3 totals 15 residues. V lost 5 bases and J 2 bases, leaving 13 bases between the germline ends. CDR3 sequence reads: CASSTPGVTKNIQYF. The CDR3 nucleotides are TGTGCCAGCAGCACCCCAGGGGTTACCAAAAACATTCAGTACTTC.

In regard to this clone: Relative to the germline gene, one junction end is altered; a read error may explain this. The CDR3, as DNA: TGTGCTAGCAGCTCCGGGACTAGCGGCACAGATACGCAGTATTTT. Its protein is CASSSGTSGTDTQYF. This chain links TRBV7-7 with TRBJ2-3; 10 bases are shared with TRBD2. The CDR3 consists of 15 residues. CDR1 is SSHAT and CDR2 is FNYEAQ in the germline V gene (reference sequence).